This T cell receptor (beta chain) was sequenced for a study of CD8+ T cells in alopecia areata (dated by TCRdb to 2017 to 2018). Notes on the research overall: Treated patients were enrolled in an open-label pilot trial of oral tofacitinib, 5 to 10 mg twice daily, for moderate-to-severe alopecia areata. Tofacitinib was given for 6 to 18 months, followed by 6 months of follow-up off drug to assess delayed response and recurrence. RNA was extracted with the PAXgene miRNA kit for fixed scalp, the miRNeasy kit for PBMCs, and the RNeasy kit for mouse skin. Tofacitinib-treated patients had biopsies at baseline and at 4 and 24 weeks of treatment, with a later scalp biopsy in several patients. Clonality in the scalp was compared among normal scalp (n=4), patchy alopecia areata scalp (n=8), and alopecia totalis/universalis scalp (n=8). To study T cell clonal expansion in alopecia areata, the researchers applied high-throughput TCRbeta sequencing to both the C3H/HeJ mouse model and human patients. On the human side, TCRbeta sequencing was run on scalp tissue and on sorted CD4+ and CD8+ peripheral blood T cells from healthy controls and from alopecia areata patients with either patchy or totalis/universalis disease. immunoSEQ multiplex PCR using 35 Vbeta forward primers and 13 Jbeta reverse primers was used to amplify TCRbeta CDR3 regions. In treated patients, disease severity was measured using the SALT score, which gives the percentage of scalp surface area affected.

In the germline V gene, CDR1 corresponds to MGHRA and CDR2 to YSYEKL. V ends up 1 base short and J 2 bases short, with an unmatched junction base count of 12. The CDR3 runs 19 amino acids, cysteine and phenylalanine included. The entry retains the CDR3 DNA only, 57 bases that are in frame from base 1. What the research found in general, with its limitations: Resident alphabeta T cells in normal human skin are also sequenced, complicating scalp TCR repertoire analysis, unlike mouse skin dominated by gammadelta T cells. Compared with normal scalp, lesional scalp had higher clonality and more expanded CD8+ clones, particularly in alopecia totalis/universalis, a pattern that suggests antigenic drive. Shared TCR sequences between patients were less evident than in mice, which may be partly attributable to HLA diversity in the patient population. Because the treated cohort was small and had only one nonresponder, larger studies are needed to examine links between baseline CD8+ expansion and response. Tofacitinib significantly lowered scalp clonality and the number of expanded CD8+ clones among the top 100 scalp clones. During tofacitinib treatment, many expanded lesional clones stuck around in both scalp and blood, and this persistence may partly explain why relapse happens after treatment is stopped.

The sample's time point label, in plain terms: about 4 weeks on oral tofacitinib. In the paper's terms, the treatment or condition label means: oral pan-JAK inhibitor, 5-10 mg twice daily. Lesional scalp punch biopsies and peripheral blood were obtained from alopecia areata patients. PBMCs were separated by density centrifugation and stained for CD3, CD4 and CD8, after which CD4+ and CD8+ T cells were sorted on a FACSAria. Library preparation used the immunoSEQ multiplex PCR assay. RNA was extracted from all samples and reverse transcribed into cDNA as template for TCR sequencing. First-strand cDNA was synthesized using SuperScript III with a 2:1 mix of oligo-dT and random hexamers. A synthetic immune receptor repertoire was used to gauge amplification bias, and whatever bias remained was removed computationally. The authors' analysis ran thus. Raw reads were preprocessed to remove errors, and CDR3 was defined by IMGT conventions from the conserved cysteine to phenylalanine. To get clonality, Shannon entropy was normalized by log2 of the number of productive unique TCRs and the result was subtracted from 1. CD4 or CD8 identity of scalp clones was inferred by cross-referencing scalp TCRbeta sequences with sorted blood CD4 and CD8 repertoires. Not all clones reach the TCRdb copy of this immuneACCESS table, which keeps in-frame sequences only. Checked studies attribute under half of the gap to unresolved V genes and leave the rest unexplained. V and J calls plus clone size are reproduced from that table; the DNA served to infer D and trimming. Here the sample has 130,000 or so clones; about 85% occur a single time. Of the sample, about 13% is held by the ten largest clones.

In regard to this clone: Its specific antigen is unknown. It has no much larger one-base neighbor in the sample; base qualities were not kept.

The clonotype comes from a human donor with alopecia areata. The chain is made from TRBV4-1 and TRBJ2-3; 10 bases in between match TRBD2. The sample was CD8+ T cells sorted from blood, taken at week 4, from a patient treated with tofacitinib. The CDR3 amino acid sequence is: CASSQGIRLSGRATDTQYF. Read as DNA, the sequence is TGCGCCAGCAGCCAAGGGATCCGACTAAGCGGGAGGGCCACAGATACGCAGTATTTT.